This passage covers 19 T cell receptor beta chains from one sample sequenced in a study of T cells in Graves' hyperthyroidism and ophthalmopathy. Amplified TCR beta CDR3 regions derived from RNA transcripts. HTBI primers were employed in a first-round RT-PCR of the TCR CDR3. One entry per CDR3 protein, called by TCRdb with MiXCR from the multiplex PCR reads. The repertoire holds 200,000 or so distinct CDR3 sequences, with roughly a sixth as singletons. The sample taken for sequencing was blood. The receptor set was obtained from a woman aged 50 to 65 with Graves' hyperthyroidism.

This clonotype was picked up a small number of times. The CDR3 bases are TGTGCCAGCAGCTTATTTGTCCAGGAGACCCAGTACTTC. It codes for CASSLFVQETQYF. This chain uses TRBV11-3 with TRBJ2-5, with unresolved D. The CDR3 has 13 amino acids. Between the trimmed V and J ends, which lost 2 bases and 5 bases, there was a span of 9 bases. Germline V gene lookup returns CDR1 SGHNT and CDR2 YENEEA.

The CDR3 region has the DNA TGTGCCAGCTCTCCGCGGGTGGCCAACTATGGCTACACCTTC. Translated: CASSPRVANYGYTF. This sequence joins TRBV18 and TRBJ1-2, with D unresolved. Germline CDR1 is KGHSH and CDR2 is LQKENI. V lost 6 bases to trimming and J lost 2 bases, with 13 bases between them. The CDR3 runs 14 residues.

This clonotype has a count of ten or more. The chain couples TRBV29-1 to TRBJ2-3; D remains ambiguous. CDR1 and CDR2 from the germline V gene are SQVTM and ANQGSEA. This CDR3 has 14 amino acids. V gave up 3 bases and J gave up 2 bases, with 12 bases separating them. CDR3 residues: CSVDLYLHTDTQYF. The CDR3 bases are TGCAGCGTTGATCTCTACCTCCACACAGATACGCAGTATTTT.

The chain joins TRBV27 to TRBJ1-5; D gene ambiguous. The ends were cut back, 2 bases at V and 6 bases at J, with 11 bases in the middle. Germline loops: CDR1 MNHEY, CDR2 SMNVEV (reference sequence). The CDR3 consists of 14 residues. The CDR3 spells CASSLTGGVQPQHF. DNA of the CDR3: TGTGCCAGCAGTTTAACGGGAGGTGTTCAGCCCCAGCATTTT.

This clonotype showed up many times. The J gene is TRBJ2-1, the V gene TRBV14; a weak D match, TRBD2 (5 bases). The CDR3 has 19 residues. CDR1 and CDR2 from the germline V gene are SGHDN and FVKESK. Trimming pared 6 bases from V and 4 bases from J, leaving 28 bases between. DNA for the CDR3: TGTGCCAGCAGTCGGTCGGGGAGTGTCCGCCCCTATTGGTACAATGAGCAGTTCTTC. It codes for CASSRSGSVRPYWYNEQFF.

The gene calls are TRBV11-2 and TRBJ1-1; tentative D call: TRBD1 (6 bases). CDR1 is SGHAT, CDR2 FQNNGV, per germline. V lost 5 bases and J 4 bases, leaving 14 bases between the germline ends. CDR3 length: 14 residues. The CDR3 coding sequence is TGTGCCAGCAGCCCCGGGAACAGGGTCACTGAAGCTTTCTTT. It codes for CASSPGNRVTEAFF.

The rearrangement joins TRBV28 to TRBJ2-7; TRBD2 agrees at 7 bases. CDR1 and CDR2 from the germline V gene are MDHEN and SYDVKM. There are 15 residues in the CDR3. With 8 bases clipped from V and 6 bases from J, the junction kept 16 bases outside the gene matches. The CDR3 here is CASSPGEGLPAEQYF. CDR3 bases: TGTGCCAGCTCACCGGGGGAGGGACTCCCGGCCGAGCAGTACTTC.

This clonotype has a count of ten or more. This chain connects TRBV28 to TRBJ1-5, with D possibly TRBD1 on 6 matching bases. The V end lost 2 bases, the J end lost 2 bases, and 19 bases lay between the germline ends. The CDR3 totals 18 residues. Per germline, CDR1 MDHEN and CDR2 SYDVKM. The CDR3 here is CASSLGGTGSTGNQPQHF. The CDR3 bases are TGTGCCAGCAGTTTAGGAGGAACAGGGTCTACCGGCAATCAGCCCCAGCATTTT.

The chain employs TRBV9 and TRBJ1-2; 7 bases fit TRBD1. V lost 3 bases to trimming and J lost 0 bases; unmatched junction nucleotides: 5. The germline CDR1 and CDR2 sequences are SGDLS and YYNGEE. This CDR3 is built from 15 residues. The CDR3 loop is CASSGLGTANYGYTF. CDR3 bases: TGTGCCAGCAGCGGCCTAGGGACAGCTAACTATGGCTACACCTTC. Filled out from reference TRBV9 and TRBJ1-2, the complete variable domain reads DSGVTQTPKHLITATGQRVTLRCSPRSGDLSVYWYQQSLDQGLQFLIQYYNGEERAKGNILERFSAQQFPDLHSELNLSSLELGDSALYFCASSGLGTANYGYTFGSGTRLTVV.

This sequence joins TRBV11-3 and TRBJ2-2; D might be TRBD2 (6 bases). The V gene's germline CDR1 is SGHNT and CDR2 YENEEA. CDR3 length equals 13 residues. Trimming removed 3 bases at V and 4 bases at J, with 6 bases between. CDR3 nucleotide sequence: TGTGCCAGCAGCTTCGGGAGCACCGGGGAGCTGTTTTTT. This gives the protein CASSFGSTGELFF.

At least ten counts were recorded for this clonotype. This chain links TRBV6-1 with TRBJ2-1, with D perhaps matching TRBD1 (6 bases). Germline CDR1 MNHNS, CDR2 SASEGT. V lost 7 bases and J lost 7, with 11 bases in between. This CDR3 is 12 amino acids long. The CDR3 sequence: CASTRGGNEQFF. The CDR3 DNA follows: TGTGCCAGCACCAGGGGCGGGAATGAGCAGTTCTTC.

This clonotype appeared many times. This sequence joins TRBV20-1 and TRBJ2-3; no reliable D call. Trimming stripped 2 bases from V and 8 bases from J, with 23 bases between. This CDR3 contains 16 residues. Germline CDR1 and CDR2: DFQATT and SNEGSKA (reference sequence). CDR3 bases: TGCAGTGCTAGATTTATTCGGGTCAGTTCCCCTGGTACGCAGTATTTT. This encodes CSARFIRVSSPGTQYF.

This clonotype was observed at least ten times. This chain uses TRBV5-1 with TRBJ2-3, with D unresolved. The germline V and J ends were trimmed by 0 bases and 4 bases, with 9 bases remaining between them. The CDR3 extends over 14 amino acids. CDR1 and CDR2 from the germline V gene are SGHRS and YFSETQ. As DNA, the CDR3 is TGCGCCAGCAGCTTGGAACTGTATTCAGATACGCAGTATTTT. It encodes CASSLELYSDTQYF.

This clonotype occurred many times. The V call is TRBV11-2, the J call TRBJ2-7, with a tentative D call TRBD2 (6 bases). V was clipped by 5 bases and J by 3 bases, with 14 bases between them. The CDR3 length is 14 residues. Germline CDR1 is SGHAT and CDR2 is FQNNGV. CDR3 sequence reads: CASSPRLENYEQYF. The DNA for the CDR3 is TGTGCCAGCAGCCCCAGACTAGAAAACTACGAGCAGTACTTC. Together with reference TRBV11-2 and TRBJ2-7, the CDR3 gives the full variable domain: EAGVAQSPRYKIIEKRQSVAFWCNPISGHATLYWYQQILGQGPKLLIQFQNNGVVDDSQLPKDRFSAERLKGVDSTLKIQPAKLEDSAVYLCASSPRLENYEQYFGPGTRLTVT.

This clonotype came up once. The V and J genes are TRBV10-2 and TRBJ2-1; 9 bases line up with TRBD1. The CDR3 covers 16 residues. CDR1 is WSHSY, CDR2 SAAADI, per germline. Unmatched junction bases numbered 12, after V lost 5 bases and J lost 7 bases. The CDR3 loop is CASSISQGAGYNEQFF. DNA for the CDR3: TGCGCCAGCAGTATATCACAGGGGGCTGGATATAATGAGCAGTTCTTC.

This clonotype was detected ten times or more. V gene TRBV28 combines with J gene TRBJ2-4, with TRBD1 matching 8 bases. Trimming removed 4 bases from V and 6 bases from J; junction bases left unmatched: 5. Per the germline V gene, CDR1 is MDHEN and CDR2 is SYDVKM. The CDR3 runs 14 residues. The CDR3 bases are TGTGCCAGCAGTTCGACAGGGGTGAGAAACATTCAGTACTTC. Protein sequence: CASSSTGVRNIQYF.

This clonotype was seen at least ten times. The chain links TRBV7-9 to TRBJ2-1; TRBD2 is a possible D gene (5 bases). The CDR3 is 16 residues long. The germline V gene encodes CDR1 SEHNR and CDR2 FQNEAQ (reference sequence). V shed 1 base and J shed 9 bases, with 19 bases lying between them. The CDR3 coding sequence is TGTGCCAGCAGCTTAGAAGAGAGGGCCAGATCGGGTGAGCAGTTCTTC. Residues: CASSLEERARSGEQFF.

This clonotype was detected only a few times. V gene TRBV19 combines with J gene TRBJ1-5, with D perhaps matching TRBD1 (6 bases). Germline V gene lookup returns CDR1 LNHDA and CDR2 SQIVND (reference sequence). The V gene lost 3 bases and the J gene lost 1 base, with 7 bases spanning the gap. The CDR3 contains 14 residues. CDR3 in amino acids: CASSIRGSNQPQHF. The CDR3 DNA reads as TGTGCCAGTAGTATTAGGGGGAGCAATCAGCCCCAGCATTTT.

Many counts were recorded for this clonotype. The J gene is TRBJ1-2, the V gene TRBV2, with D perhaps matching TRBD1 (5 bases). Between the trimmed V and J ends, which lost 6 bases and 3 bases, there was a span of 11 bases. The CDR3 loop spans 13 amino acids. Germline values: CDR1 SNHLY, CDR2 FYNNEI. CDR3 nucleotides: TGTGCCAGCAGAAGGGGAGGGGACTATGGCTACACCTTC. It is translated as CASRRGGDYGYTF.